This TCR beta chain was captured by sequencing in a study of PD-L1 blockade in urothelial cancer. Some clones are missing from TCRdb's copy, which holds only in-frame ones; the method was immunoSEQ multiplex PCR. The sample includes about 110,000 clones, approximately 85% of them seen just once. The CDR3 is 13 residues long. CDR1 and CDR2 from the germline V gene are MNHNS and SASEGT. Trimming took off 7 bases at V and 5 bases at J, with 12 bases between the two ends. The chain links TRBV6-1 to TRBJ1-5; TRBD1 might be the D (5 bases). The sequencing here drew on PBMCs, taken around atezolizumab (anti-PD-L1) treatment. The sequence was collected from a man aged 50 to 59 with urothelial cancer. The CDR3 spells CASTLQGDQPQHF. Written as DNA, the CDR3 is TGTGCCAGCACTCTCCAGGGTGATCAGCCCCAGCATTTT.